A selection of T cell receptor beta chains follows, all from one sample in a study of T cells in Graves' hyperthyroidism and ophthalmopathy. A single record per CDR3 protein comes from TCRdb applying MiXCR to the multiplex PCR reads. This repertoire shows about 200,000 distinct CDR3 sequences, about a sixth found once; its top ten account for about 45%. Sequencing was done on a sample of blood. These receptors all come from a man in his forties with Graves' hyperthyroidism. Each CDR3 is given with its conserved first and last residue. The D gene is left open where the match is weak.

cdr3_length,v_call,d_call,cdr3_aa
14,TRBV7-2,TRBD2,CASSRSGGLDEQYF
15,TRBV7-2,-,CASSLDRAPSYEQYF
15,TRBV27,-,CASSLGPGINYGYTF
15,TRBV7-3,TRBD2,CASSRLAGGFCEQYF
14,TRBV20-1,TRBD1,CSARDGQGAGEQFF
17,TRBV10-3,-,CAISEELGGVGDTEAFF
15,TRBV12-3/TRBV12-4,-,CASSWRGGGEETQYF
16,TRBV11-2,TRBD2,CASSSGLAGGQDEQFF
13,TRBV9,-,CASSVATGEKLFF
16,TRBV3-1,-,CASSQGWGTSTDTQYF
14,TRBV15,-,CATSGRISGNTIYF
15,TRBV5-1,TRBD1,CASSLYDRDQETQYF
14,TRBV4-1,-,CASSQVRGGNGYTF
12,TRBV28,-,CASSFLVSPLHF
14,TRBV12-3/TRBV12-4,TRBD2,CASSGPRESYEQYF
12,TRBV20-1,-,CSARRSPYEQYF
12,TRBV27,TRBD1,CASRSGTGGQYF
12,TRBV20-1,TRBD1,CSANRGSGELFF
13,TRBV2,-,CASRQGFSYEQYF
13,TRBV30,TRBD1,CAWSLAQGGGYTF
17,TRBV7-9,TRBD1,CASSLGQGIPMNTEAFF
12,TRBV2,-,CASRVAVETQYF
14,TRBV9,-,CASSVGVSEDEQFF
12,TRBV20-1,TRBD2,CSAILAGGEQYF
16,TRBV5-1,TRBD2,CASSSGLADSYNEQFF
14,TRBV27,-,CASSLDASTDTQYF
14,TRBV20-1,-,CSARDRGYQETQYF
16,TRBV20-1,TRBD1,CSARATGTGPFGEQYF
14,TRBV9,TRBD1,CASSPNTGAHEQYF
12,TRBV29-1,-,CSVARGTDTQYF
15,TRBV7-2,TRBD1,CATSFEGQGNSPLHF
18,TRBV7-2,TRBD2,CASSLDSGTSGIWETQYF
16,TRBV9,TRBD1,CASSRGQGPFGSPLHF
15,TRBV7-2,-,CASSLADYTTDTQYF
16,TRBV7-2,TRBD2,CASQNGRAGGQDTQYF
15,TRBV7-2,-,CASSLVFTGSNGYTF
20,TRBV4-1,TRBD2,CASKGGPGTSGGRPYNEQFF